Listed here is a single T cell receptor beta chain. Per germline, CDR1 SQVTM and CDR2 ANQGSEA. The CDR3 covers 16 residues. TRB cDNA was prepared as libraries by UMI-labeled 5' RACE. TCRdb reprocessed the 5' RACE reads, keeping one entry per CDR3 protein, no DNA. This sample's table has around 56,000 distinct CDR3 sequences. This sample was included in a study of CXCR3-negative and CXCR3-positive naive CD8 T cells. This clonotype was obtained from a human donor in good health. Some clones in this sample may be carry-over from other donors' samples. The J gene is TRBJ2-6, the V gene TRBV29-1; TCRdb designates TRBD1, a call that cannot be tested without DNA. The source material was naive CXCR3- CD8+ T cells from blood. The subset is: CD45RO-CCR7+CD27+CD95- naive CD8+ T cells lacking CXCR3 (TNR3-). CDR3 residues: CSVYRGGSSGANVLTF.